This TCR beta chain was sequenced in a study of T-cell memory formation after mild COVID-19. 5'RACE primed at constant segments yielded TCR alpha and TCR beta cDNA libraries bearing sample barcodes and UMIs. TCRdb independently ran MiXCR on the 5' RACE reads; one entry per CDR3 protein. Of just over 400,000 distinct CDR3 sequences listed, 20% to 25% are singletons. Trimming shortened V by 0 bases and J by 13 bases, and 11 bases separated the two germline ends. Germline V gene sequence: CDR1 SGDLS, CDR2 YYNGEE. This CDR3 is built from 12 residues. This clonotype was recorded a few times. Its specificity is unknown. Study observations and caveats: Later expanders leaned CD4+, whereas day 15 to 85 contracting clones were balanced CD4/CD8. Most CD4+ clones that shrank were in CM and EM, while CD8+ ones turned up in EMRA.

This receptor was taken from an adult woman who had mild COVID-19 (a few samples of this study predate the infection). Cell type and time point are not known. The chain combines TRBV9 with TRBJ2-1; D is ambiguous. Sequenced material: PBMCs or a T cell subset sorted from them (not recorded which). CDR3 residues: CASSVADGLQFF. In DNA form, the CDR3 reads TGTGCCAGCAGCGTAGCCGATGGCCTACAGTTCTTC.